This T cell receptor (beta chain) originates from a study of technical replicates of blood from a few donors. The assay was immunoSEQ multiplex PCR, and TCRdb's table has in-frame clones only and misses some. The top ten hold 0.35% to 0.5% of the sample, which has 75,000 or so clones, roughly 93% seen once. As for this clone: The same CDR3 also results from other DNA sequences found in this sample.

Germline CDR1 MNHNY, CDR2 SVGAGI (reference sequence). V lost 0 bases and J 2 bases, leaving 5 bases between the germline ends. This CDR3 region has 13 residues. This receptor was identified in a human donor in good health. V and J are TRBV6-6 and TRBJ2-7; D not certain. Sequencing was carried out using T cells isolated from PBMCs. In nucleotides, the CDR3 is TGTGCCAGCAGTTACTCACGGGCCTACGAGCAGTACTTC. Translated: CASSYSRAYEQYF.